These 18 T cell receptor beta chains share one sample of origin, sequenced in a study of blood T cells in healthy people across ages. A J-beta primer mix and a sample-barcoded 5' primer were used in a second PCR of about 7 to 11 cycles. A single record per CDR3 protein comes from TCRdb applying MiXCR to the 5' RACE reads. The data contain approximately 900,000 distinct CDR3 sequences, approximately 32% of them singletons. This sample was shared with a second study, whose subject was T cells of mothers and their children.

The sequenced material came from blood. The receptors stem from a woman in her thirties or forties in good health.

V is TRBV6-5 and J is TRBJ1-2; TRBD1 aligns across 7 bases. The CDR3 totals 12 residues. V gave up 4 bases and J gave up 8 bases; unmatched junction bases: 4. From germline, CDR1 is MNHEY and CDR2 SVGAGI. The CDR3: CASSSQGGGYTF. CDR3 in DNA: TGTGCCAGCAGTTCTCAGGGGGGGGGCTACACCTTC.

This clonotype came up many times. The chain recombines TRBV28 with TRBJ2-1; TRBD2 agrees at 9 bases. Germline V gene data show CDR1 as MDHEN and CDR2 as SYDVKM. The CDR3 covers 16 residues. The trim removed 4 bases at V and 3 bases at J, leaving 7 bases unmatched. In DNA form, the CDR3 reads TGTGCCAGCAGTTCTCCCTTAGCGGGGGTCTACAATGAGCAGTTCTTC. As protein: CASSSPLAGVYNEQFF.

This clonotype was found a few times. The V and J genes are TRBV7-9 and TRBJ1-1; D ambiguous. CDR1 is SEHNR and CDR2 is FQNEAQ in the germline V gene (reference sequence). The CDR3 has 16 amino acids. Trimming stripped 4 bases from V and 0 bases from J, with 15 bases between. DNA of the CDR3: TGTGCCAGCAGCTATAATCCAGGTATTATGAACACTGAAGCTTTCTTT. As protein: CASSYNPGIMNTEAFF.

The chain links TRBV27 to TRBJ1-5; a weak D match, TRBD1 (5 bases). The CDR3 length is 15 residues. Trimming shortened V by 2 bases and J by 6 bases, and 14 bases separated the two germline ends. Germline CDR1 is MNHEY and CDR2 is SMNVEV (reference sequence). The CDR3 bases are TGTGCCAGCAGTTTAAATGGGGGAAGGGGTCAGCCCCAGCATTTT. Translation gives CASSLNGGRGQPQHF.

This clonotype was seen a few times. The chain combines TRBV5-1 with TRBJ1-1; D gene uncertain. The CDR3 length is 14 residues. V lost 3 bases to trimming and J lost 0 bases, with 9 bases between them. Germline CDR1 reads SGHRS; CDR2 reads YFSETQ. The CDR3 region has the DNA TGCGCCAGCAGCTCGGGAAGTTTGAACACTGAAGCTTTCTTT. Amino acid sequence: CASSSGSLNTEAFF.

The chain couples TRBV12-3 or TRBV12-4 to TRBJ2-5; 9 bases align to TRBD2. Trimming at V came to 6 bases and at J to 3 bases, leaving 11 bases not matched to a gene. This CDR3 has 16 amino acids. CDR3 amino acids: CASSSPARGGKETQYF. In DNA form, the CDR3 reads TGTGCCAGCAGCTCCCCGGCGCGGGGGGGCAAAGAGACCCAGTACTTC.

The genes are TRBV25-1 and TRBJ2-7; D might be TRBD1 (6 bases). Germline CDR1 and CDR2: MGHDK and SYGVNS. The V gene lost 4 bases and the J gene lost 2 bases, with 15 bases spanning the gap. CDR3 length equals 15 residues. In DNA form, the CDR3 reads TGTGCCAGCAGTGCGTCCAGGGACATTCCCTACGAGCAGTACTTC. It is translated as CASSASRDIPYEQYF.

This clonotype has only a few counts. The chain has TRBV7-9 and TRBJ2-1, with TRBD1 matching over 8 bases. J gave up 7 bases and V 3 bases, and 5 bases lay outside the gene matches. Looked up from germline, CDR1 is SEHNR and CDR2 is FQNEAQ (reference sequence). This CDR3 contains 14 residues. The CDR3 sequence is CASSFRGQVNEQFF. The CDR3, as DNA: TGTGCCAGCAGCTTCAGGGGGCAGGTTAATGAGCAGTTCTTC.

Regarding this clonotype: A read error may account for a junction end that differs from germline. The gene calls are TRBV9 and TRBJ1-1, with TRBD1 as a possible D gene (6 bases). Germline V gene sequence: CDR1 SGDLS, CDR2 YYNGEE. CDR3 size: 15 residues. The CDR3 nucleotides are TGTGCCGGCAGCTCCGGAGGGGGTAGTGACACTGAAGCTTTCTTT. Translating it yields CAGSSGGGSDTEAFF.

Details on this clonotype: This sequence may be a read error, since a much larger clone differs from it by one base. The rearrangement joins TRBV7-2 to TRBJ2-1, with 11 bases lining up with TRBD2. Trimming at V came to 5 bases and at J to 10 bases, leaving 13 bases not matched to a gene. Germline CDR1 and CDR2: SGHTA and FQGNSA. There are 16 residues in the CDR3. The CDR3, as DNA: TGTGCCAGCAGCCCAAATATAGCGGGGGGGATCTACGAGCAGTTCTTC. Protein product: CASSPNIAGGIYEQFF. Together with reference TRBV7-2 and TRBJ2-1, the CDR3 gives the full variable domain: GAGVSQSPSNKVTEKGKDVELRCDPISGHTALYWYRQSLGQGLEFLIYFQGNSAPDKSGLPSDRFSAERTGGSVSTLTIQRTQQEDSAVYLCASSPNIAGGIYEQFFGPGTRLTVL.

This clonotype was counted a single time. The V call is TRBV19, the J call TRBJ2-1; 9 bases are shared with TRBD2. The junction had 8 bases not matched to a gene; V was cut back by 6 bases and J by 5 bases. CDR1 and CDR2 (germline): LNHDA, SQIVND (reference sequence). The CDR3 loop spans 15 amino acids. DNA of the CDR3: TGTGCCAGTAGATTGGGACTAGCTCAACACAATGAGCAGTTCTTC. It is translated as CASRLGLAQHNEQFF.

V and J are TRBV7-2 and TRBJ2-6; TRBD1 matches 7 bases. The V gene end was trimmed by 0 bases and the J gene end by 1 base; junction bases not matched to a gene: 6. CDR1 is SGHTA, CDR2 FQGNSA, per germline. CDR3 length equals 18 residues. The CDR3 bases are TGTGCCAGCAGCTTAGCGTCGGGCAGGGGGTCTGGGGCCAACGTCCTGACTTTC. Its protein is CASSLASGRGSGANVLTF.

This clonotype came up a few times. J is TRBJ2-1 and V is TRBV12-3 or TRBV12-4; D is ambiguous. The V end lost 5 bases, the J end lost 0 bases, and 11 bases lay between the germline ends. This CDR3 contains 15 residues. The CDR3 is CASSVSRRSYNEQFF. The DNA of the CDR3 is TGTGCCAGCAGTGTTAGTCGTCGCTCCTACAATGAGCAGTTCTTC.

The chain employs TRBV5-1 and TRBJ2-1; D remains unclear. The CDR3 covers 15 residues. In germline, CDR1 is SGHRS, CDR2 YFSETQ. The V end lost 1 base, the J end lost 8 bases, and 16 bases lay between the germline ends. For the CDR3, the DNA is TGCGCCAGCAGCTTGTTCCCAGACAAAGACCATGAGCAGTTCTTC. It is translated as CASSLFPDKDHEQFF.

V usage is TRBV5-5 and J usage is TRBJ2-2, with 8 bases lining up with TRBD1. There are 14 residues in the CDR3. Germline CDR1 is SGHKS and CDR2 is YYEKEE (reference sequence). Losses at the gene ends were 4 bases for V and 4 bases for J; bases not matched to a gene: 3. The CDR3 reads CASSVGQATGELFF. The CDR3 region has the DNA TGTGCCAGCAGCGTGGGACAGGCCACCGGGGAGCTGTTTTTT. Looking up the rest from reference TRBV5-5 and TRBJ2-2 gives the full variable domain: DAGVTQSPTHLIKTRGQQVTLRCSPISGHKSVSWYQQVLGQGPQFIFQYYEKEERGRGNFPDRFSARQFPNYSSELNVNALLLGDSALYLCASSVGQATGELFFGEGSRLTVL.

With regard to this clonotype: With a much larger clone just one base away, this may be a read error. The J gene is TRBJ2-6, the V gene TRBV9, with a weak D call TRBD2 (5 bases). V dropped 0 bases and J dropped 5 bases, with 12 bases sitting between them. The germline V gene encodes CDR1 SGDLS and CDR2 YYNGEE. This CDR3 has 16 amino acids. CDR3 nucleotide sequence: TGTGCCAGCAGCGTAGCCCGGAGGTCCAGGGCCAACGTCCTGACTTTC. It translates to CASSVARRSRANVLTF.

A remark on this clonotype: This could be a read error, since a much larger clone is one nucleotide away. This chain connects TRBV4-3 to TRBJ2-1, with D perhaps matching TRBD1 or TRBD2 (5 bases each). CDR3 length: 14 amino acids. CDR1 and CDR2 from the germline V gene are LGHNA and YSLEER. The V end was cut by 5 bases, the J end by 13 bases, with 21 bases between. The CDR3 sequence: CASSSDGDQETQFF. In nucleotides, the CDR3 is TGCGCCAGCAGCTCAGACGGGGACCAAGAGACCCAGTTCTTC.

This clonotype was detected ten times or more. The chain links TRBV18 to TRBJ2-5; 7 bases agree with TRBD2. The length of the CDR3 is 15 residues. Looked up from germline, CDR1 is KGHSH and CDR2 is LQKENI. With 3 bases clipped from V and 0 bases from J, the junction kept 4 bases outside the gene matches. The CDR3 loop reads CASSPTTSYQETQYF. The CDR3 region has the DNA TGTGCCAGCTCACCGACGACTAGCTACCAAGAGACCCAGTACTTC.